Listed below are T cell receptor beta chains from one sample, sequenced in a study of shared clonotypes between healthy human individuals. The assay was immunoSEQ multiplex PCR, and TCRdb's table has in-frame clones only and misses some. The sample consists of millions of clones, around 90% of them appearing once. Sequences were obtained from naive CD4+ T cells sorted from blood. All receptors come from a man between 18 and 29 years old in good health. The CDR3 runs from the conserved cysteine through the conserved F or W. The order of the fields is D gene, V gene, J gene, CDR3 protein, CDR3 DNA. A D gene is named only where the DNA matches it firmly.

>.|TRBV5-4|TRBJ2-7
CASSLTGGGSYEQYF
TGTGCCAGCAGCTTGACCGGGGGCGGCTCCTACGAGCAGTACTTC
>.|TRBV12-5|TRBJ2-7
CASGFALNSYEQYF
TGTGCTAGTGGTTTCGCCCTCAACTCCTACGAGCAGTACTTC
>.|TRBV5-1|TRBJ2-1
CASSISGDSYNEQFF
TGCGCCAGCAGCATTAGCGGAGACAGTTACAATGAGCAGTTCTTC
>TRBD1|TRBV6-6|TRBJ1-3
CASSGGDRETGNTIYF
TGTGCCAGCAGTGGGGGGGACAGGGAGACTGGAAACACCATATATTTT
>.|TRBV27|TRBJ2-5
CASSQEIGGKTQYF
TGTGCCAGCAGTCAAGAGATAGGAGGAAAGACCCAGTACTTC
>.|TRBV27|TRBJ1-1
CASPLRIRECDAEAFF
TGTGCCAGCCCCTTAAGGATCAGGGAATGTGACGCTGAAGCTTTCTTT
>.|TRBV19|TRBJ2-7
CATSGFSYEQYF
TGTGCCACGAGCGGTTTCTCCTACGAGCAGTACTTC
>TRBD1|TRBV28|TRBJ1-2
CASSFRGLYGYTF
TGTGCCAGCAGTTTTAGGGGGCTCTATGGCTACACCTTC
>.|TRBV4-1|TRBJ1-2
CASSQDGRQEGYTF
TGCGCCAGCAGCCAGGATGGCAGACAGGAGGGCTACACCTTC
>TRBD1|TRBV4-1|TRBJ1-1
CASSQPHQGGGYTEAFF
TGCGCCAGCAGCCAACCCCATCAGGGGGGGGGCTACACTGAAGCTTTCTTT
>TRBD2|TRBV25-1|TRBJ2-5
CASSVYSGGARETQYF
TGTGCCAGCAGTGTCTATAGCGGGGGGGCCCGGGAGACCCAGTACTTC